This entry describes one TCR beta chain. Its ends do not fully match the called genes, so a read error is possible. This sample is part of a study of blood T cell repertoires in acute mononucleosis (dated by TCRdb to about 2020). Looking at the study overall: Acute-phase samples, representing the primary response, were taken within 2 weeks of symptom onset. The mean blood EBV load was 3.8 log10 genome copies per million B cells in acute infection and about 2.7 at convalescence. During acute infection, about 2% and 1% of blood CD8 T cells were made up of mean YVL-BR-specific and GLC-BM-specific cells, respectively. Summary of the overall study and its limitations: Only a few donors were included in the cohort, so group averages were based on very few individuals. Just about 9% of the unique acute clonotypes remained in convalescence, but these persisting clonotypes accounted for most of the response, and new, diverse de novo clonotypes seemingly replaced the other acute clonotypes. The low acute-to-convalescent clonotype overlap might be partly explained by sampling error, because only a fraction of each donor's blood was analyzed. In TCR repertoire selection for BRLF1 (YVL-BR), TCRalpha CDR3 motifs had a dominant role, while TCRbeta had a minimal role.

For TCR profiling, total RNA from at least 9,000 sorted tetramer+ CD8 T cells was reverse transcribed into cDNA. PCR with primers that anneal to V and J regions amplified CDR3 regions and added unique molecular identifiers to track templates. Profiling of the TCRalpha and TCRbeta chains was done on the immunoSEQ platform, including the sequencing and error-correction standards of that platform. In the original analysis: Clonal copy numbers were corrected for sequencing and PCR errors, and IMGT conventions were followed to define CDR3s. Analysis was restricted to productive rearrangements and performed with immunoSEQ Analyzer versions 2.0 and 3.0, while gene-pairing frequencies underwent further processing in Microsoft Excel. Circos plots were used to display V-J pairings, and MEME together with a custom motifSearch program was used to find CDR3 motifs. The probability of generation of TCR sequences was calculated using the OLGA algorithm. Clonotypes seen at both visits were called persistent; those seen only acutely were nonpersistent; those seen only at convalescence were de novo. A public TCR was defined as an amino acid clonotype used by more than one donor. Drawn from immuneACCESS, this table holds only the in-frame rearrangements with V and J called that TCRdb kept. Clones are partly lost; checked studies trace under half to an unresolved V gene and leave the rest unexplained. Clone size and the V and J calls come from that table; the DNA yielded D and trimming. The sample table records 7,700 or so clones; less than 30% of these occur just once. In total, the top ten clones hold around 28% of the sample.

The CDR3 contains 13 residues, cysteine and phenylalanine counted. The entry retains the CDR3 DNA only, 39 bases that are in frame from base 1. CDR1 and CDR2, per the germline V gene, are SQVTM and ANQGSEA. According to the study, the label for this sample's time point signals: acute infectious mononucleosis, at clinical presentation within 2 weeks of symptom onset (visit 1). Over the course of primary infection, this study followed CD8 T cell responses against two immunodominant EBV epitopes, BRLF1 109 (YVL-BR) and BMLF1 280 (GLC-BM). Primary EBV infection was indicated by a positive serum heterophile antibody test and EBV viral capsid antigen-specific IgM. As a first step, magnetic positive selection (MACS) was used to enrich total CD8 T cells from the PBMCs. A FACSAria III was used to sort live CD3+ CD8+ tetramer+ cells to a purity above 85%. Cells were sorted with a PE-conjugated tetramer loaded with the BRLF1 109-117 peptide. At both acute infection and convalescence, EBV epitope-specific CD8 T cells were tetramer-sorted, and the TCR repertoires of those cells were deep-sequenced directly ex vivo. Donors were three people aged roughly 18 to 29 with clinical acute infectious mononucleosis and laboratory evidence of primary EBV infection. Heparinized peripheral blood was drawn at clinical presentation with mononucleosis symptoms and was drawn again about 6 months later. PBMCs were isolated by Ficoll-Paque density gradient centrifugation.

The sequences come from EBV YVL epitope tetramer+ CD8+ T cells sorted from PBMCs, collected during acute infectious mononucleosis. Interpreted using the paper, the cell subset or site label stands for: CD8 T cells binding a tetramer with EBV BRLF1 109-117 peptide (YVL-BR). The TCR comes from a young woman with infectious mononucleosis caused by EBV. The rearrangement joined TRBV29-1 to TRBJ2-1; the best D guess is TRBD2, with 6 bases matching. The CDR3 here reads CSVGEALYIEQFF. In nucleotide form, the sequence is TGCAGCGTTGGGGAGGCCCTTTACATTGAGCAGTTCTTC.